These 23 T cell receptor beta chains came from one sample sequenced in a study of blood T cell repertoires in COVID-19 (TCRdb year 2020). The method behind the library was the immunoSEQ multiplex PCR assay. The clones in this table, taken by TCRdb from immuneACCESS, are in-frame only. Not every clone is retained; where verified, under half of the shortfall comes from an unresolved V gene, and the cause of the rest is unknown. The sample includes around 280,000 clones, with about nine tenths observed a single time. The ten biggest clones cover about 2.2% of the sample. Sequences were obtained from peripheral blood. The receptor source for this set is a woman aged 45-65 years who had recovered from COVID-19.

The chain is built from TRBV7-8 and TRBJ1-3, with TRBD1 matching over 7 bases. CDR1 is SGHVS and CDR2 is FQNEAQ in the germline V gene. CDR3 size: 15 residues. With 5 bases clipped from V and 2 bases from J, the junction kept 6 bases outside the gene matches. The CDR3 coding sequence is TGTGCCAGCAGCCGTAACAGGGGACCTGGAAACACCATATATTTT. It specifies CASSRNRGPGNTIYF.

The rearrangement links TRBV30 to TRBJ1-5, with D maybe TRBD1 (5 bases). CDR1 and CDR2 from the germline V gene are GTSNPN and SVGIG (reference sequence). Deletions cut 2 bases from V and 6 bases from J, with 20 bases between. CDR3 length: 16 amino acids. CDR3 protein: CAWSPPAGRVAQPQHF. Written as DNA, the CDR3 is TGTGCCTGGAGTCCCCCCGCCGGCAGGGTGGCTCAGCCCCAGCATTTT.

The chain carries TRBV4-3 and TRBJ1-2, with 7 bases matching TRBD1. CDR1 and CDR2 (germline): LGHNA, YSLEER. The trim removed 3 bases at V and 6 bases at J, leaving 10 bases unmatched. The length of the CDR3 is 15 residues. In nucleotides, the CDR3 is TGCGCCAGCAGCCATACGGTAGACAGGGCGGATGGCTACACCTTC. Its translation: CASSHTVDRADGYTF.

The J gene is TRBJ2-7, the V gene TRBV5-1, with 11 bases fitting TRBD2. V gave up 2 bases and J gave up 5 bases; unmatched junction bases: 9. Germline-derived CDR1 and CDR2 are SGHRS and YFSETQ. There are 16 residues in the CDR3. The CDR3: CASSFSGRASLHEQYF. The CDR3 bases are TGCGCCAGCAGCTTTAGCGGGAGGGCCAGCTTACACGAGCAGTACTTC.

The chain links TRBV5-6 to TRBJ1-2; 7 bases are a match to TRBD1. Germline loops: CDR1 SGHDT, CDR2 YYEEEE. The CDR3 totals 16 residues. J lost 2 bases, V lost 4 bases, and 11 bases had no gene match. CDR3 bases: TGTGCCAGCAGCCTGGGGGGGACAGCCATAAACTATGGCTACACCTTC. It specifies CASSLGGTAINYGYTF.

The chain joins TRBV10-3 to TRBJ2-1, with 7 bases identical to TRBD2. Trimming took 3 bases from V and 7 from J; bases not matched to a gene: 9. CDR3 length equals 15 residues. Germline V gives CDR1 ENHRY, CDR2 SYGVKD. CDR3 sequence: CAISDLAGVGNEQFF. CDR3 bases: TGTGCCATCAGTGACTTGGCGGGAGTGGGTAATGAGCAGTTCTTC.

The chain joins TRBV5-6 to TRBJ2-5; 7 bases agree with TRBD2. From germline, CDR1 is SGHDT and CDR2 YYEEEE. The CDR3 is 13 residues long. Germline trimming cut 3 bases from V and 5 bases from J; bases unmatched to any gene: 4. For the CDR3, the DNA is TGTGCCAGCAGCTGGGACTACATGGAGACCCAGTACTTC. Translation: CASSWDYMETQYF.

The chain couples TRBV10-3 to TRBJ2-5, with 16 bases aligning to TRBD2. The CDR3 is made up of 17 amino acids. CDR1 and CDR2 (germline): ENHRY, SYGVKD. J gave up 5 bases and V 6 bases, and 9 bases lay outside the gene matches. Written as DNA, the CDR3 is TGTGCCATCAGCGCTGGGACTAGCGGGAGGGCCTGGGAGACCCAGTACTTC. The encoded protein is CAISAGTSGRAWETQYF.

The CDR3 protein is CASSPDPRAGGVTQYF. The CDR3 DNA is TGCGCCAGCAGCCCGGACCCACGAGCGGGAGGGGTTACGCAGTATTTT. The chain links TRBV5-1 to TRBJ2-3, with 10 nucleotides matching TRBD2. V trimming: 4 bases; J trimming: 8 bases; junction bases outside the gene matches: 13. This CDR3 contains 16 residues. The germline gives CDR1 SGHRS, CDR2 YFSETQ. Variable domain in full (rest from reference TRBV5-1 and TRBJ2-3): KAGVTQTPRYLIKTRGQQVTLSCSPISGHRSVSWYQQTPGQGLQFLFEYFSETQRNKGNFPGRFSGRQFSNSRSEMNVSTLELGDSALYLCASSPDPRAGGVTQYFGPGTRLTVL.

The CDR3 sequence: CASSVGVNGYTEAFF. DNA of the CDR3: TGTGCCAGCAGCGTAGGGGTCAACGGGTACACTGAAGCTTTCTTT. The chain links TRBV9 to TRBJ1-1, with D unresolved. Germline CDR1 SGDLS, CDR2 YYNGEE. Trimming took 0 bases from V and 3 from J, leaving 12 bases between them. The CDR3 length is 15 residues.

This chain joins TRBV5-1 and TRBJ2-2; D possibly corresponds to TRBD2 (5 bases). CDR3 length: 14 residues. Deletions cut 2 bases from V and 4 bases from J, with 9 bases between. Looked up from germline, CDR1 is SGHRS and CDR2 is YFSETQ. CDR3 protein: CASSFQAGTGELFF. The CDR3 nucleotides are TGCGCCAGCAGCTTCCAGGCGGGCACCGGGGAGCTGTTTTTT.

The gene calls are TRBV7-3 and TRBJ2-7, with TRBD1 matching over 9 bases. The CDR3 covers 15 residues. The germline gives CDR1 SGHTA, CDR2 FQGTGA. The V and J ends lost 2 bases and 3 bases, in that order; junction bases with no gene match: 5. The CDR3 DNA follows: TGTGCCAGCAGCTTAGAAGGGACAGGGAGCTACGAGCAGTACTTC. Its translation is CASSLEGTGSYEQYF. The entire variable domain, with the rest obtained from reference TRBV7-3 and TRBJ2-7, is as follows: GAGVSQTPSNKVTEKGKYVELRCDPISGHTALYWYRQSLGQGPEFLIYFQGTGAADDSGLPNDRFFAVRPEGSVSTLKIQRTERGDSAVYLCASSLEGTGSYEQYFGPGTRLTVT.

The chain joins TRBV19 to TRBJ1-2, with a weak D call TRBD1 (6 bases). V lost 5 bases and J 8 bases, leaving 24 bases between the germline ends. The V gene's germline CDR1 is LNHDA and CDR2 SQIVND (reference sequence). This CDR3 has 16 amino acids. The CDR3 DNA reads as TGTGCCAGTAGTGCCGCTTCCCGGACAGCTTATAAAGGCTACACCTTC. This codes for CASSAASRTAYKGYTF.

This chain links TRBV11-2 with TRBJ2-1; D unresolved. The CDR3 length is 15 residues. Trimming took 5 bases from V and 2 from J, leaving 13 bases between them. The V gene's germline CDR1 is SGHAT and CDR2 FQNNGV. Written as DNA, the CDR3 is TGTGCCAGCAGCCCACGGGTAGACCCCTACAATGAGCAGTTCTTC. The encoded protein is CASSPRVDPYNEQFF.

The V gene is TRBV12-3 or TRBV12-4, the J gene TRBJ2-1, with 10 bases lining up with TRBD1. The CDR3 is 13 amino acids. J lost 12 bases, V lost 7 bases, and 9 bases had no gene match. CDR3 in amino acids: CASTPTGGGRQFF. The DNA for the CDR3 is TGTGCCAGCACTCCGACAGGGGGCGGGAGGCAGTTCTTC.

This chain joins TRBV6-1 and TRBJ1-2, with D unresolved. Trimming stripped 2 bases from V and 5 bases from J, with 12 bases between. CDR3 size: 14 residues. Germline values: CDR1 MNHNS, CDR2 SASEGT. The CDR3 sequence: CASSELGGVYGYTF. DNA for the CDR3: TGTGCCAGCAGTGAACTAGGAGGAGTTTATGGCTACACCTTC.

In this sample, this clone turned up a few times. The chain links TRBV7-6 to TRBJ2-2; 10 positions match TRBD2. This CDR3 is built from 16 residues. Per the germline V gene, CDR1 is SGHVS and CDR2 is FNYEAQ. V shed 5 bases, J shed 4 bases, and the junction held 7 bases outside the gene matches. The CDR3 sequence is CASSTAGGPGTGELFF. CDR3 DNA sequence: TGTGCCAGCAGCACAGCGGGAGGGCCGGGCACCGGGGAGCTGTTTTTT. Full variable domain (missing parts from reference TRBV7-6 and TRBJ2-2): GAGVSQSPRYKVTKRGQDVALRCDPISGHVSLYWYRQALGQGPEFLTYFNYEAQQDKSGLPNDRFSAERPEGSISTLTIQRTEQRDSAMYRCASSTAGGPGTGELFFGEGSRLTVL.

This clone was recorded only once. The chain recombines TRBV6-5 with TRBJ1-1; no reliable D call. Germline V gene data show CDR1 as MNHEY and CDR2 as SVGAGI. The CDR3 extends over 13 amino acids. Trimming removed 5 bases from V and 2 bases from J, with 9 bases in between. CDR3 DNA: TGTGCCAGCAGTCTTATATTTAACACTGAAGCTTTCTTT. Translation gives CASSLIFNTEAFF.

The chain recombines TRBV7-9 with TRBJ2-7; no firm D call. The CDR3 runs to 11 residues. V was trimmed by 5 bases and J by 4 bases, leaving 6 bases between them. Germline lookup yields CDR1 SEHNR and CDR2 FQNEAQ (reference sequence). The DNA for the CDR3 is TGTGCCAGCAGCCCATTTTACGAGCAGTACTTC. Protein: CASSPFYEQYF.

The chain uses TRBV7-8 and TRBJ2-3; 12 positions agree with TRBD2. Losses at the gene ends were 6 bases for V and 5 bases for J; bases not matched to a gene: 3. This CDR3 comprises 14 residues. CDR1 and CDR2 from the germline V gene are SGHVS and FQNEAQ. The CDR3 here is CASRLAGGGDTQYF. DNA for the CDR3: TGTGCCAGCAGACTAGCGGGAGGTGGAGATACGCAGTATTTT.

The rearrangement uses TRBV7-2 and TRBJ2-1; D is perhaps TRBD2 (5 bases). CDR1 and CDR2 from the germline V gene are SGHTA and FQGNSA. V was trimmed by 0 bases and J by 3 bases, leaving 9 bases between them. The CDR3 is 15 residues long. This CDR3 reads CASSLAGDLYNEQFF. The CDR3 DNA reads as TGTGCCAGCAGCTTAGCGGGAGACCTCTACAATGAGCAGTTCTTC.

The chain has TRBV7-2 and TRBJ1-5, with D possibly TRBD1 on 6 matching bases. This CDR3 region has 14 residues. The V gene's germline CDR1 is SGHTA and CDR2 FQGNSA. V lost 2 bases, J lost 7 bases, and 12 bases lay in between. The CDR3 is CASSLRGHDQPQHF. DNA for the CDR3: TGTGCCAGCAGCTTAAGGGGACATGACCAGCCCCAGCATTTT.

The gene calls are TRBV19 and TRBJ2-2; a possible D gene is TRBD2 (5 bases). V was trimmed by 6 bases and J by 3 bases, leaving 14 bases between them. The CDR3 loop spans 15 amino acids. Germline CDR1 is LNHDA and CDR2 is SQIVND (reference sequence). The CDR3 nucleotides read TGTGCCAGTAGGCGGGTTGGCCGCGACACCGGGGAGCTGTTTTTT. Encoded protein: CASRRVGRDTGELFF.